Each of the 19 T cell receptor beta chains below was sequenced from the same sample in a study of blood T cells in healthy people across ages. A second PCR of roughly 7 to 11 cycles used a sample-barcoded 5' primer and a J-beta primer mix. TCRdb reprocessed the 5' RACE reads via MiXCR and lists one record per CDR3 protein. The data show 1.5 million or so distinct CDR3 sequences, roughly 43% seen once. Sequencing was performed on blood. All receptors derive from a woman between 18 and 29 years old in good health.

The chain carries TRBV4-3 and TRBJ2-5; D is perhaps TRBD2 (5 bases). In germline, CDR1 is LGHNA, CDR2 YSLEER. This CDR3 region has 15 residues. V was clipped by 1 base and J by 11 bases, with 20 bases between them. The CDR3 reads CASSQGTGLSAEQYF. CDR3 DNA: TGCGCCAGCAGCCAAGGCACGGGGTTGAGCGCTGAGCAGTACTTC.

With respect to this clonotype: A much bigger clone sits one base away, suggesting this may be a read error. The V and J genes are TRBV7-2 and TRBJ2-5; 7 bases match TRBD2. J gave up 11 bases and V 5 bases, and 29 bases lay outside the gene matches. Germline V gene lookup returns CDR1 SGHTA and CDR2 FQGNSA. The CDR3 runs 19 residues. CDR3 loop: CASSPSGLAADTSYNEQYF. In nucleotides, the CDR3 is TGTGCCAGCAGCCCTAGTGGTCTAGCGGCCGACACATCCTACAATGAGCAGTACTTC.

The gene calls are TRBV6-1 and TRBJ1-6; D unclear. The CDR3 is made up of 14 amino acids. Deletions cut 4 bases from V and 6 bases from J, with 10 bases between. Per germline, CDR1 MNHNS and CDR2 SASEGT. The CDR3 DNA is TGTGCCAGCAGTGTTCTTGGATCTAATTCACCCCTCCACTTT. Amino acids: CASSVLGSNSPLHF.

This chain joins TRBV28 and TRBJ2-5; 10 nucleotides match TRBD2. Germline V lookup: CDR1 MDHEN, CDR2 SYDVKM. The CDR3 is 14 amino acids. Unmatched junction bases numbered 12, after V lost 6 bases and J lost 11 bases. The CDR3 protein is CASSSGLAINEQYF. DNA for the CDR3: TGTGCCAGCAGCTCGGGACTAGCGATTAATGAGCAGTACTTC.

This chain links TRBV6-6 with TRBJ2-1, with TRBD1 matching over 11 bases. Germline CDR1 reads MNHNY; CDR2 reads SVGAGI (reference sequence). The junction had 9 bases not matched to a gene; V was cut back by 5 bases and J by 6 bases. CDR3 length: 16 residues. The CDR3 DNA is TGTGCCAGCAGTCGAGGGACAGGGGGGATTCGCAATGAGCAGTTCTTC. It codes for CASSRGTGGIRNEQFF.

V and J are TRBV7-9 and TRBJ2-1; 8 positions match TRBD2. The CDR3 extends over 13 amino acids. V lost 5 bases to trimming and J lost 12 bases; unmatched junction nucleotides: 9. CDR1 and CDR2 from the germline V gene are SEHNR and FQNEAQ (reference sequence). Here the CDR3 DNA reads TGTGCCAGCAGCCCCGCGGGACTAGTCGGGCAGTTCTTC. This sequence encodes CASSPAGLVGQFF.

The chain recombines TRBV4-1 with TRBJ1-6; D is possibly TRBD1 (6 bases). V was pared by 0 bases and J by 0 bases, with 12 bases between. There are 18 residues in the CDR3. Germline V gives CDR1 MGHRA, CDR2 YSYEKL. The DNA for the CDR3 is TGCGCCAGCAGCCAAGAAGGCACAGGGAGCTCCTATAATTCACCCCTCCACTTT. Its translation: CASSQEGTGSSYNSPLHF.

J is TRBJ2-2 and V is TRBV4-2; 11 positions agree with TRBD2. Germline loops: CDR1 LGHNA, CDR2 YNFKEQ. CDR3 length: 15 amino acids. The trim removed 4 bases at V and 7 bases at J, leaving 5 bases unmatched. In DNA, the CDR3 is TGTGCCAGCAGCCCCTTAGCGGGAGGGGTCGGGGAGCTGTTTTTT. Its translation is CASSPLAGGVGELFF.

The chain employs TRBV25-1 and TRBJ1-5; 8 positions match TRBD1. Germline lookup yields CDR1 MGHDK and CDR2 SYGVNS. J lost 3 bases, V lost 1 base, and 2 bases had no gene match. This CDR3 is built from 15 residues. DNA for the CDR3: TGTGCCAGCAGTGAATCAGGGGGCATCAATCAGCCCCAGCATTTT. This codes for CASSESGGINQPQHF.

This clonotype came up a few times. CDR3 in DNA: TGTGCCAGCACCCCTGGGGGGAGAGCTAACTATGGCTACACCTTC. Residues: CASTPGGRANYGYTF. The gene calls are TRBV7-9 and TRBJ1-2; TRBD1 is a possible D gene (5 bases). The CDR3 runs to 15 residues. Deletions cut 7 bases from V and 0 bases from J, with 15 bases between. In germline, CDR1 is SEHNR, CDR2 FQNEAQ (reference sequence).

The V call is TRBV12-3 or TRBV12-4, the J call TRBJ1-1; D is possibly TRBD1 (5 bases). V was pared by 7 bases and J by 10 bases, with 22 bases between. The CDR3 covers 14 residues. CDR3 amino acids: CASTILRAGGRAFF. CDR3 in DNA: TGTGCCAGCACCATACTCAGGGCGGGGGGAAGAGCTTTCTTT.

The V and J genes are TRBV10-3 and TRBJ1-6, with D possibly being TRBD1 (5 bases). The V gene lost 6 bases and the J gene lost 7 bases, with 13 bases spanning the gap. Germline values: CDR1 ENHRY, CDR2 SYGVKD. The CDR3 has 14 residues. In nucleotides, the CDR3 is TGTGCCATCAGCAAGGACGGGACCAATTCACCCCTCCACTTT. It yields the protein CAISKDGTNSPLHF.

A remark on this clonotype: This sequence may be a read error, since a much larger clone differs from it by one base. The rearrangement uses TRBV12-3 or TRBV12-4 and TRBJ2-3; no reliable D call. This CDR3 has 12 amino acids. V shed 7 bases and J shed 1 base, with 6 bases lying between them. Written as DNA, the CDR3 is TGTGCCAGCAAACCAGGCACAGATACGCAGTATTTT. Its translation: CASKPGTDTQYF.

J is TRBJ2-2 and V is TRBV27; D gene uncertain. The length of the CDR3 is 12 residues. The germline CDR1 and CDR2 sequences are MNHEY and SMNVEV (reference sequence). Trimming pared 3 bases from V and 6 bases from J, leaving 5 bases between. CDR3 residues: CASSFYPGELFF. The CDR3 DNA follows: TGTGCCAGCAGTTTCTACCCCGGGGAGCTGTTTTTT.

J is TRBJ1-1 and V is TRBV9, with unresolved D. V lost 4 bases to trimming and J lost 6 bases, with 16 bases between them. Germline CDR1 reads SGDLS; CDR2 reads YYNGEE. The CDR3 consists of 14 residues. CDR3 bases: TGTGCCAGCAGCCCCGGGTGGCCTTTGGCTGAAGCTTTCTTT. Amino acid sequence: CASSPGWPLAEAFF.

This clonotype was observed a few times. CDR3 in DNA: TGCAGCGTTGAACGCCAGCAAGAGACCCAGTACTTC. This codes for CSVERQQETQYF. V gene TRBV29-1 combines with J gene TRBJ2-5; D unclear. The CDR3 covers 12 residues. Trimming stripped 2 bases from V and 2 bases from J, with 6 bases between. In germline, CDR1 is SQVTM, CDR2 ANQGSEA.

This clonotype was counted between two and nine times. The chain links TRBV5-1 to TRBJ2-7, with TRBD2 matching over 12 bases. Trimming cost V 0 bases and J 3 bases; bases outside gene matches: 1. The CDR3 loop spans 15 amino acids. Germline CDR1 reads SGHRS; CDR2 reads YFSETQ. The CDR3: CASSLGTSGDYEQYF. The CDR3 nucleotides read TGCGCCAGCAGCTTGGGGACTAGCGGGGACTACGAGCAGTACTTC.

This sequence joins TRBV30 and TRBJ2-3; D not resolved. Germline loops: CDR1 GTSNPN, CDR2 SVGIG (reference sequence). The CDR3 is made up of 11 amino acids. Trimming pared 2 bases from V and 11 bases from J, leaving 11 bases between. CDR3 DNA sequence: TGTGCCTGGAGTCGAACCCCGTTGCAGTATTTT. Translated, it gives CAWSRTPLQYF. Full variable domain (missing parts from reference TRBV30 and TRBJ2-3): SQTIHQWPATLVQPVGSPLSLECTVEGTSNPNLYWYRQAAGRGLQLLFYSVGIGQISSEVPQNLSASRPQDRQFILSSKKLLLSDSGFYLCAWSRTPLQYFGPGTRLTVL.

This clonotype was seen at least ten times. The chain employs TRBV20-1 and TRBJ2-3; D assignment may be TRBD1 or TRBD2 (5 bases each). Germline CDR1 DFQATT, CDR2 SNEGSKA (reference sequence). Trimming took off 3 bases at V and 0 bases at J, with 10 bases between the two ends. The CDR3 runs 14 residues. CDR3 nucleotide sequence: TGCAGTGCTAGTCGGGACGATAGCACAGATACGCAGTATTTT. Protein sequence: CSASRDDSTDTQYF.